The 20 T cell receptor beta chains given below trace back to one sample, sequenced in a study of T cell changes during pregnancy in multiple sclerosis. TCRdb's copy holds only in-frame clones and misses some; the assay was immunoSEQ multiplex PCR. The sample lists 49,000 or so clones; around 93% were seen once. The starting material was peripheral blood, obtained in the third trimester of pregnancy. The receptors were gathered from a female donor with multiple sclerosis, enrolled in a pregnancy study.

This clone was counted once. The V gene is TRBV27, the J gene TRBJ2-3; 7 bases agree with TRBD2. The CDR3 is made up of 17 amino acids. The V gene end was trimmed by 2 bases and the J gene end by 0 bases; junction bases not matched to a gene: 8. The germline V gene encodes CDR1 MNHEY and CDR2 SMNVEV (reference sequence). Here the CDR3 DNA reads TGTGCCAGCAGTTTAACCTTGGCGGGAGCAAGCACAGATACGCAGTATTTT. It is translated as CASSLTLAGASTDTQYF.

V is TRBV7-2 and J is TRBJ1-4; D may be TRBD1 (5 bases). The ends were cut back, 3 bases at V and 3 bases at J, with 11 bases in the middle. The CDR3 has 15 amino acids. Germline assignment: CDR1 SGHTA and CDR2 FQGNSA. CDR3 nucleotide sequence: TGTGCCAGCAGCTTCCAACCAGGGCCTAATGAAAAACTGTTTTTT. Translation: CASSFQPGPNEKLFF.

The chain recombines TRBV15 with TRBJ2-1, with D perhaps TRBD2 (6 bases). This CDR3 region has 16 residues. V was shortened by 3 bases and J by 8 bases, with 20 bases between the two germline ends. Germline assignment: CDR1 LNHNV and CDR2 YYDKDF (reference sequence). CDR3 bases: TGTGCCACCAGCAGTTCGGGGCGACACGGGGGAGATGAGCAGTTCTTC. Amino acids: CATSSSGRHGGDEQFF.

The rearrangement links TRBV5-1 to TRBJ1-4; TRBD1 aligns across 9 bases. After removal of 4 bases from V and 3 bases from J, the junction contained 4 bases not matched to a gene. Germline V gene data show CDR1 as SGHRS and CDR2 as YFSETQ. The CDR3 consists of 15 residues. CDR3 DNA: TGCGCCAGCAGCATCGACAGGGGGGCTAATGAAAAACTGTTTTTT. This codes for CASSIDRGANEKLFF.

The CDR3 sequence is CASRITSTDTQYF. The CDR3 region has the DNA TGTGCCAGCAGGATCACTAGCACAGATACGCAGTATTTT. The chain links TRBV11-3 to TRBJ2-3; D unclear. The germline CDR1 and CDR2 sequences are SGHNT and YENEEA. CDR3 length equals 13 residues. The V end lost 6 bases, the J end lost 0 bases, and 7 bases lay between the germline ends.

This chain uses TRBV7-9 with TRBJ1-1; D call uncertain. Germline V CDR1 and CDR2: SEHNR, FQNEAQ (reference sequence). This CDR3 contains 12 residues. With 3 bases removed from V and 7 bases from J, the gap between germline ends came to 9 bases. The CDR3 spells CASSFTVVEAFF. DNA of the CDR3: TGTGCCAGCAGCTTCACGGTAGTTGAAGCTTTCTTT.

The V gene is TRBV28, the J gene TRBJ2-3; D gene ambiguous. This CDR3 has 12 amino acids. V was trimmed by 8 bases and J by 3 bases, leaving 9 bases between them. Germline CDR1 reads MDHEN; CDR2 reads SYDVKM. Here the CDR3 reads CASGTLTDTQYF. The DNA of the CDR3 is TGTGCCAGCGGCACATTGACAGATACGCAGTATTTT.

The chain has TRBV5-3 and TRBJ1-1; 7 nucleotides align to TRBD1. TRBV5-3 is designated an ORF whose function remains uncertain. J lost 1 base, V lost 6 bases, and 9 bases had no gene match. The CDR3 length is 15 residues. Here the CDR3 reads CARIKEGGPNTEAFF. Written as DNA, the CDR3 is TGTGCCAGAATAAAGGAAGGGGGCCCGAACACTGAAGCTTTCTTT.

About this clone: The CDR3 end shows no conserved phenylalanine or tryptophan, and so a read error is likely. The chain combines TRBV29-1 with TRBJ1-2; a weak D match, TRBD1 (6 bases). Trimming stripped 4 bases from V and 10 bases from J, with 16 bases between. Germline V gives CDR1 SQVTM, CDR2 ANQGSEA. The CDR3 has 12 amino acids. The CDR3 DNA reads as TGCAGCGTTGGGGGGCAGGGTGAGGCCTACACCTCC. Amino acids: CSVGGQGEAYTS.

The chain combines TRBV19 with TRBJ2-2; 8 bases align to TRBD2. Germline V gene sequence: CDR1 LNHDA, CDR2 SQIVND (reference sequence). The CDR3 extends over 18 amino acids. V was pared by 5 bases and J by 4 bases, with 15 bases of the junction left unmatched. CDR3 bases: TGTGCCAGTAGTCCCAGAGGAGCGGGAGTGATTGGCACCGGGGAGCTGTTTTTT. This gives the protein CASSPRGAGVIGTGELFF. The whole variable domain, filled in from reference TRBV19 and TRBJ2-2, reads DGGITQSPKYLFRKEGQNVTLSCEQNLNHDAMYWYRQDPGQGLRLIYYSQIVNDFQKGDIAEGYSVSREKKESFPLTVTSAQKNPTAFYLCASSPRGAGVIGTGELFFGEGSRLTVL.

CDR3 sequence (DNA): TGTGCCAGCAGTTACGATGGTGGACCCGAGACTAGTAAGCAGTACTTC. Translated, it gives CASSYDGGPETSKQYF. V gene TRBV6-6 combines with J gene TRBJ2-7, with D perhaps TRBD2 (6 bases). V gave up 2 bases and J gave up 8 bases, with 22 bases separating them. The CDR3 extends over 16 amino acids. Per the germline V gene, CDR1 is MNHNY and CDR2 is SVGAGI (reference sequence).

The V call is TRBV19, the J call TRBJ2-5; 8 nucleotides match TRBD1. CDR3 length: 11 residues. Trimming removed 8 bases from V and 7 bases from J; junction bases left unmatched: 3. CDR1 and CDR2 (germline): LNHDA, SQIVND (reference sequence). The CDR3 sequence: CASGQGPTQYF. In nucleotides, the CDR3 is TGTGCCAGTGGACAGGGACCGACCCAGTACTTC. Full variable domain (missing parts from reference TRBV19 and TRBJ2-5): DGGITQSPKYLFRKEGQNVTLSCEQNLNHDAMYWYRQDPGQGLRLIYYSQIVNDFQKGDIAEGYSVSREKKESFPLTVTSAQKNPTAFYLCASGQGPTQYFGPGTRLLVL.

The J gene is TRBJ2-7, the V gene TRBV7-2, with 8 bases lining up with TRBD2. The trim removed 5 bases at V and 2 bases at J, leaving 8 bases unmatched. The CDR3 covers 15 residues. Germline values: CDR1 SGHTA, CDR2 FQGNSA. This CDR3 is CASSHGGAAPYEQYF. CDR3 bases: TGTGCCAGCAGCCACGGGGGGGCCGCGCCCTACGAGCAGTACTTC.

The chain carries TRBV7-3 and TRBJ2-3, with D tentatively TRBD2 (6 bases). The CDR3 extends over 15 amino acids. The V gene's germline CDR1 is SGHTA and CDR2 FQGTGA. Trimming took off 6 bases at V and 2 bases at J, with 15 bases between the two ends. The CDR3 bases are TGTGCCAGCAGTCTTTCGGGGGTGAACACAGATACGCAGTATTTT. Translation: CASSLSGVNTDTQYF.

The genes are TRBV7-9 and TRBJ2-1; 11 bases map to TRBD2. The CDR3 consists of 18 residues. Germline V gives CDR1 SEHNR, CDR2 FQNEAQ (reference sequence). The J segment lost 7 bases and the V segment lost 1 base, leaving 12 bases of the junction unmatched. This CDR3 is CASSLVGGLAGGRNEQFF. The CDR3 nucleotides are TGTGCCAGCAGCTTAGTAGGGGGCTTAGCGGGAGGGCGGAATGAGCAGTTCTTC.

This clone occurred once. The CDR3 DNA follows: TGTGCCAGCAGTGCGGACGAGCAGTACTTC. As protein: CASSADEQYF. The chain has TRBV6-1 and TRBJ2-7; the D is unclear. There are 10 residues in the CDR3. Trimming removed 4 bases at V and 5 bases at J, with 3 bases between. Germline assignment: CDR1 MNHNS and CDR2 SASEGT.

The CDR3 bases are TGTGCCTGGAGTGTACGACAGGGCAATGGCTACACCTTC. It codes for CAWSVRQGNGYTF. The rearrangement links TRBV30 to TRBJ1-2; 7 nucleotides align to TRBD1. J lost 6 bases, V lost 0 bases, and 4 bases had no gene match. In germline, CDR1 is GTSNPN, CDR2 SVGIG (reference sequence). This CDR3 contains 13 residues. The complete variable domain, with remaining parts taken from reference TRBV30 and TRBJ1-2, reads SQTIHQWPATLVQPVGSPLSLECTVEGTSNPNLYWYRQAAGRGLQLLFYSVGIGQISSEVPQNLSASRPQDRQFILSSKKLLLSDSGFYLCAWSVRQGNGYTFGSGTRLTVV.

This chain connects TRBV18 to TRBJ2-3, with D perhaps TRBD2 (5 bases). Trimming stripped 3 bases from V and 5 bases from J, with 15 bases between. CDR3 length equals 15 residues. Germline-derived CDR1 and CDR2 are KGHSH and LQKENI. The CDR3 sequence is CASSPRRGGGDTQYF. CDR3 bases: TGTGCCAGCTCACCTCGAAGAGGAGGTGGAGATACGCAGTATTTT.

The rearrangement links TRBV4-3 to TRBJ2-5; 11 nucleotides agree with TRBD2. CDR1 and CDR2 from the germline V gene are LGHNA and YSLEER. This CDR3 spans 19 amino acids. V was pared by 4 bases and J by 5 bases, with 18 bases of the junction left unmatched. The CDR3: CASSRGGNSGRAGVETQYF. Here the CDR3 DNA reads TGCGCCAGCAGCCGTGGTGGAAATAGCGGGAGGGCCGGCGTGGAGACCCAGTACTTC.

This chain uses TRBV21-1 with TRBJ2-7; whether TRBD2, the table's D call, matches the DNA was not checked. TRBV21-1 is given as a pseudogene. CDR3 length: 17 residues. The CDR3 region is CASSKGGEPSPRYEQYF. CDR3 bases: TGTGCCAGCAGCAAAGGCGGTGAACCAAGCCCTAGGTACGAGCAGTACTTC.